This T cell receptor beta chain originates from a study of shared clonotypes between healthy human individuals. For the study at large: A couple of women and a few men aged 18 to 49 made up the donors. Three plates were used per donor for CD4 naive, three for CD4 memory, two for CD8 naive and one for CD8 memory. Study-level points and caveats: Naive subsets tended to show greater estimated richness than memory subsets.

As for this clone: The antigen remains undetermined.

The CDR3 runs 10 residues. Trimming took off 6 bases at V and 6 bases at J, with 9 bases between the two ends. The V gene's germline CDR1 is DFQATT and CDR2 SNEGSKA (reference sequence). Here immunoSEQ multiplex PCR was the method, and the copy in TCRdb shows in-frame clones only, minus some. This repertoire shows millions of clones, roughly 94% found once; its top ten account for 0.1% to 0.15%. This receptor was obtained from a man in his late teens or twenties in good health. The V and J genes are TRBV20-1 and TRBJ2-7; D perhaps matches TRBD2 (6 bases). Specimen: naive CD4+ T cells sorted from blood. As for subset: CD45RA+ positively selected. CDR3 sequence reads: CSALGGEQYF. Written as DNA, the CDR3 is TGCAGTGCCCTGGGGGGCGAGCAGTACTTC.